Listed below are T cell receptor beta chains from one sample, sequenced in a study of blood T cell repertoires in COVID-19. Profiled with immunoSEQ multiplex PCR; TCRdb holds only in-frame clones, not every one. Of around 200,000 clones in the sample, over 80% were seen once. Sequencing used peripheral blood. All receptors come from a human donor in a cohort sampled during active COVID-19. CDR3s include the opening cysteine and the closing phenylalanine or tryptophan. D genes are given only for firm matches. Rows may omit the clone size; those that give it use once, few, many or a size class.

D gene | clone size | J gene | V gene | CDR3 protein | CDR3 DNA
TRBD2 | - | TRBJ2-7 | TRBV5-4 | CASSDSGTPYEQYF | TGTGCCAGCAGCGATAGCGGGACCCCCTACGAGCAGTACTTC
TRBD1 | - | TRBJ1-1 | TRBV7-9 | CASSLVGGEAFF | TGTGCCAGCAGCTTGGTAGGGGGCGAAGCTTTCTTT
- | many | TRBJ2-7 | TRBV28 | CASMLGGYYEQYF | TGTGCCAGCATGCTAGGAGGGTACTACGAGCAGTACTTC
TRBD1 | - | TRBJ2-1 | TRBV28 | CASSLEGQGGNEQFF | TGTGCCAGCAGTTTAGAGGGACAGGGGGGCAATGAGCAGTTCTTC
- | - | TRBJ1-1 | TRBV7-9 | CASSLAGSQGGEAFF | TGTGCCAGCAGCTTAGCGGGGTCCCAGGGCGGTGAAGCTTTCTTT
- | - | TRBJ1-2 | TRBV28 | CASSFGVNYGYTF | TGTGCCAGCAGTTTCGGTGTTAACTATGGCTACACCTTC
- | once | TRBJ2-7 | TRBV6-5 | CASNDRDKEYF | TGTGCCAGTAACGACCGGGACAAGGAGTACTTC
TRBD1 | - | TRBJ1-2 | TRBV7-2 | CASSSGQGGYGYTF | TGTGCCAGCAGTTCAGGACAGGGCGGCTATGGCTACACCTTC
- | - | TRBJ2-1 | TRBV2 | CASRNGQSPSFVQFF | TGTGCCAGCAGGAATGGACAGTCCCCCTCCTTTGTGCAGTTCTTC
- | - | TRBJ1-4 | TRBV19 | CASSSGGGEKLFF | TGTGCCAGTAGTAGCGGGGGAGGCGAAAAACTGTTTTTT
- | - | TRBJ1-4 | TRBV28 | CASSLIRATTNEKLFF | TGTGCCAGCAGTTTGATCCGAGCTACAACTAATGAAAAACTGTTTTTT
- | - | TRBJ2-2 | TRBV4-1 | CASSQGFGGVNTGELFF | TGCGCCAGCAGCCAAGGATTCGGAGGGGTGAACACCGGGGAGCTGTTTTTT
TRBD2 | - | TRBJ2-3 | TRBV19 | CASKRREGAYTQYF | TGTGCCAGTAAACGGCGGGAGGGTGCGTATACGCAGTATTTT
- | - | TRBJ1-5 | TRBV6-2/TRBV6-3 | CASSYHFRAGAQPQHF | TGTGCCAGCAGTTACCATTTTCGGGCAGGGGCTCAGCCCCAGCATTTT
- | - | TRBJ2-5 | TRBV24-1 | CATSDPAWSKETQYF | TGTGCCACCAGTGATCCAGCCTGGAGCAAAGAGACCCAGTACTTC
TRBD1 | - | TRBJ2-3 | TRBV19 | CASRRQGATDTQYF | TGTGCCAGCAGAAGACAGGGGGCCACAGATACGCAGTATTTT
- | - | TRBJ2-5 | TRBV30 | CAWTVLQVETQYF | TGTGCCTGGACTGTACTCCAGGTAGAGACCCAGTACTTC
- | - | TRBJ2-7 | TRBV6-5 | CASSSEQGLREQYF | TGTGCCAGCAGTTCGGAACAGGGCTTGCGCGAGCAGTACTTC
- | once | TRBJ2-7 | TRBV4-1 | CASSQDWPGVYEQYF | TGCGCCAGCAGCCAAGATTGGCCAGGGGTCTACGAGCAGTACTTC
- | many | TRBJ2-1 | TRBV25-1 | CASSLRTEEQFF | TGTGCCAGCAGTCTACGTACTGAAGAGCAGTTCTTC
- | - | TRBJ1-3 | TRBV9 | CASEPSSGNTIYF | TGTGCCAGCGAGCCATCCTCTGGAAACACCATATATTTT
TRBD1 | - | TRBJ2-3 | TRBV28 | CASSFLGQGNSDTQYF | TGTGCCAGCAGTTTTTTGGGACAGGGGAATTCGGATACGCAGTATTTT
TRBD1 | few | TRBJ2-7 | TRBV18 | CASSPDRGSYEQYF | TGTGCCAGCTCACCAGACAGGGGCTCCTACGAGCAGTACTTC
- | - | TRBJ2-7 | TRBV11-2 | CASSLGVQISYEQYF | TGTGCCAGCAGCTTAGGTGTTCAGATATCCTACGAGCAGTACTTC
- | - | TRBJ1-1 | TRBV7-3 | CASSLGPSFEAFF | TGTGCCAGCAGCTTGGGGCCCTCTTTTGAAGCTTTCTTT
TRBD1 | - | TRBJ2-7 | TRBV3-1/TRBV3-2 | CASSPVAWTGGSYEQYF | TGTGCCAGCAGCCCGGTGGCATGGACAGGGGGCTCCTACGAGCAGTACTTC
- | - | TRBJ2-7 | TRBV18 | CASSPPAGSSEQYF | TGTGCCAGCTCACCGCCGGCCGGGAGCTCCGAGCAGTACTTC
- | - | TRBJ2-7 | TRBV7-8 | CASSLSSGAYEQYF | TGTGCCAGCAGCTTAAGTAGCGGCGCTTACGAGCAGTACTTC
TRBD2 | - | TRBJ2-7 | TRBV11-2 | CASSLEIAGAYEQYF | TGTGCCAGCAGCTTAGAAATAGCGGGAGCCTACGAGCAGTACTTC
TRBD1 | - | TRBJ1-4 | TRBV19 | CASSIGQGTNEKLFF | TGTGCCAGTAGTATAGGACAGGGGACTAATGAAAAACTGTTTTTT
TRBD1 | - | TRBJ1-4 | TRBV2 | CASSGDRVAEKLFF | TGTGCCAGCAGTGGAGACAGGGTTGCTGAAAAACTGTTTTTT
TRBD1 | - | TRBJ1-3 | TRBV6-5 | CASSRDSLSGNTIYF | TGTGCCAGCAGCCGGGACAGCTTGTCTGGAAACACCATATATTTT
TRBD1 | - | TRBJ2-7 | TRBV28 | CASSPPKNRGRFSYEQYF | TGTGCCAGCAGCCCCCCAAAGAACAGGGGACGATTCTCCTACGAGCAGTACTTC
- | - | TRBJ1-1 | TRBV29-1 | CSVERRDLRDEAFF | TGCAGCGTTGAACGGCGGGACTTGAGAGATGAAGCTTTCTTT
TRBD2 | - | TRBJ2-7 | TRBV7-2 | CASSFSGYYEQYF | TGTGCCAGCAGCTTTAGCGGGTACTACGAGCAGTACTTC
- | - | TRBJ1-2 | TRBV30 | CAFFGGSGGYTF | TGTGCCTTCTTCGGGGGATCGGGCGGCTACACCTTC
TRBD2 | - | TRBJ2-7 | TRBV7-8 | CASSLFPGLMKRGSYEQYF | TGTGCCAGCAGCTTATTTCCTGGGCTAATGAAGCGGGGTTCCTACGAGCAGTACTTC
- | - | TRBJ1-5 | TRBV10-1 | CASSEFAATGQPQHF | TGCGCCAGCAGTGAGTTTGCGGCCACGGGGCAGCCCCAGCATTTT
- | - | TRBJ1-4 | TRBV23-1 | CASSQRGGQGYEKLFF | TGCGCCAGCAGTCAAAGGGGGGGGCAAGGGTATGAAAAACTGTTTTTT
TRBD1 | - | TRBJ1-2 | TRBV4-2 | CASSQTTIRTGGAYGYTF | TGTGCCAGCAGCCAAACCACCATAAGGACAGGGGGCGCCTATGGCTACACCTTC
- | - | TRBJ2-2 | TRBV4-1 | CASRRGAGSTGELFF | TGCGCCAGCAGGCGGGGAGCCGGCTCCACCGGGGAGCTGTTTTTT
TRBD2 | - | TRBJ2-2 | TRBV5-1 | CASSLSGGSGTGELFF | TGCGCCAGCAGCTTGAGCGGCGGGAGCGGCACCGGGGAGCTGTTTTTT
- | - | TRBJ1-3 | TRBV5-4 | CASSLSTSGGGNTIYF | TGTGCCAGCAGCTTATCGACCAGCGGAGGAGGAAACACCATATATTTT
TRBD1 | once | TRBJ1-6 | TRBV30 | CAWSVQTGGRNSPLHF | TGTGCCTGGAGTGTACAAACAGGGGGGAGAAATTCACCCCTCCACTTT